The rows below give T cell receptor beta chains drawn from one sample of a study of blood T cell repertoires in COVID-19. Sequenced by immunoSEQ multiplex PCR; TCRdb stores in-frame clones only, minus some. The sample shows about 260,000 clones, approximately 91% of them seen only once. The specimen sequenced was peripheral blood. These TCRs come from a woman in her twenties or thirties with COVID-19, enrolled during active disease. Each CDR3 is given with its conserved first and last residue. A D gene is named only where the DNA matches it firmly. Only part of the rows carry a size: once, few, many, or a class if the clone is expanded.

clone size: NA
D gene: TRBD2
J gene: TRBJ2-5
V gene: TRBV28
CDR3 DNA: TGTGCCAGCAGTCCGAGAGCGGGAGGTAGGGAGACCCAGTACTTC
CDR3 protein: CASSPRAGGRETQYF

clone size: NA
D gene: NA
J gene: TRBJ2-3
V gene: TRBV7-3
CDR3 DNA: TGTGCCAGCAGCTTAAGGGGCCAGGGGCTCCTTAACGGCACAGATACGCAGTATTTT
CDR3 protein: CASSLRGQGLLNGTDTQYF

clone size: NA
D gene: TRBD2
J gene: TRBJ2-5
V gene: TRBV5-5
CDR3 DNA: TGTGCCAGCAGCTTGAGCGGGAGGGAGACCCAGTACTTC
CDR3 protein: CASSLSGRETQYF

clone size: NA
D gene: NA
J gene: TRBJ1-6
V gene: TRBV11-2
CDR3 DNA: TGTGCCAGCAGCCTTCTAACGGGAAGGAATTCACCCCTCCACTTT
CDR3 protein: CASSLLTGRNSPLHF

clone size: NA
D gene: TRBD2
J gene: TRBJ2-1
V gene: TRBV12-3/TRBV12-4
CDR3 DNA: TGTGCCTCCGGGACTAGCGGGAGGGATGAGCAGTTCTTC
CDR3 protein: CASGTSGRDEQFF

clone size: NA
D gene: NA
J gene: TRBJ2-3
V gene: TRBV21-1
CDR3 DNA: TGTGCCAGCAGCACGACCCCAGGGATGGGCACAGATACGCAGTATTTT
CDR3 protein: CASSTTPGMGTDTQYF

clone size: NA
D gene: TRBD2
J gene: TRBJ2-1
V gene: TRBV5-1
CDR3 DNA: TGCGCCAGCAGCTTTACTAGCGGGAGCAATGAGCAGTTCTTC
CDR3 protein: CASSFTSGSNEQFF

clone size: NA
D gene: TRBD1
J gene: TRBJ1-5
V gene: TRBV30
CDR3 DNA: TGTGCCTGGAGCCTAACACAGGGGAAAATCTCCCCCCAGCATTTT
CDR3 protein: CAWSLTQGKISPQHF

clone size: NA
D gene: TRBD1
J gene: TRBJ1-5
V gene: TRBV30
CDR3 DNA: TGTGCCTGGAACCCTACCGGGACAGGGGGCTTTAGCAATCAGCCCCAGCATTTT
CDR3 protein: CAWNPTGTGGFSNQPQHF

clone size: NA
D gene: TRBD2
J gene: TRBJ2-7
V gene: TRBV28
CDR3 DNA: TGTGCCAGCGGACTAGCGAGCGCCTACGAGCAGTACTTC
CDR3 protein: CASGLASAYEQYF

clone size: few
D gene: TRBD1
J gene: TRBJ1-5
V gene: TRBV6-6
CDR3 DNA: TGTGCCAGCAGTCTGACGGGACAGCTTGTTAATCAGCCCCAGCATTTT
CDR3 protein: CASSLTGQLVNQPQHF

clone size: NA
D gene: NA
J gene: TRBJ2-5
V gene: TRBV28
CDR3 DNA: TGTGCCAGCAGCTCAGGATGGGTGGAGACCCAGTACTTC
CDR3 protein: CASSSGWVETQYF

clone size: NA
D gene: NA
J gene: TRBJ2-7
V gene: TRBV9
CDR3 DNA: TGTGCCAGCAGCGTAGGAATCGCAGGGCCTAACTCCTACGAGCAGTACTTC
CDR3 protein: CASSVGIAGPNSYEQYF

clone size: NA
D gene: NA
J gene: TRBJ2-7
V gene: TRBV30
CDR3 DNA: TGTGCCTGGAGTGGGCTGGCCTACGAGCAGTACTTC
CDR3 protein: CAWSGLAYEQYF

clone size: NA
D gene: NA
J gene: TRBJ2-5
V gene: TRBV28
CDR3 DNA: TGTGCCAGCAGTGCCTACCAGGGAGGCGAGACCCAGTACTTC
CDR3 protein: CASSAYQGGETQYF

clone size: once
D gene: NA
J gene: TRBJ1-1
V gene: TRBV18
CDR3 DNA: TGTGCCAGCTCACCAGTGGGGACTACTGAAGCTTTCTTT
CDR3 protein: CASSPVGTTEAFF

clone size: NA
D gene: TRBD2
J gene: TRBJ2-3
V gene: TRBV7-2
CDR3 DNA: TGTGCCAGCAGCTTACTAGCGGGCACAGATACGCAGTATTTT
CDR3 protein: CASSLLAGTDTQYF

clone size: NA
D gene: NA
J gene: TRBJ2-1
V gene: TRBV3-1/TRBV3-2
CDR3 DNA: TGTGCCAGCAGCCTCGTGCCGGATGAGCAGTTCTTC
CDR3 protein: CASSLVPDEQFF

clone size: NA
D gene: NA
J gene: TRBJ1-1
V gene: TRBV30
CDR3 DNA: TGTGCGGGCGGGGATGGGAACACTGAAGCTTTCTTT
CDR3 protein: CAGGDGNTEAFF

clone size: once
D gene: TRBD2
J gene: TRBJ2-1
V gene: TRBV5-1
CDR3 DNA: TGCGCCAGCAGCTTAAGGACTAGCGGGCGTCCCAATGAGCAGTTCTTC
CDR3 protein: CASSLRTSGRPNEQFF

clone size: once
D gene: TRBD2
J gene: TRBJ2-7
V gene: TRBV6-5
CDR3 DNA: TGTGCCAGCAGTTCTCTAGCGGGAGCCGCCTACGAGCAGTACTTC
CDR3 protein: CASSSLAGAAYEQYF

clone size: NA
D gene: TRBD1
J gene: TRBJ2-7
V gene: TRBV19
CDR3 DNA: TGTGCCAGTAAACCAGGGGGATCCTACGAGCAGTACTTC
CDR3 protein: CASKPGGSYEQYF

clone size: NA
D gene: TRBD1
J gene: TRBJ2-7
V gene: TRBV29-1
CDR3 DNA: TGCAGCGTTGAATTGACAGGGTCCTACGAGCAGTACTTC
CDR3 protein: CSVELTGSYEQYF

clone size: NA
D gene: NA
J gene: TRBJ1-6
V gene: TRBV10-2
CDR3 DNA: TGCGCCAGCTCAAACCGCACAGTAAATTCACCCCTCCACTTT
CDR3 protein: CASSNRTVNSPLHF

clone size: NA
D gene: TRBD2
J gene: TRBJ2-2
V gene: TRBV7-2
CDR3 DNA: TGTGCCAGCAGCTTAAGACTAGCGGGAGTAAGCGGGGAGCTGTTTTTT
CDR3 protein: CASSLRLAGVSGELFF

clone size: NA
D gene: NA
J gene: TRBJ2-1
V gene: TRBV9
CDR3 DNA: TGTGCCAGCAGCGTAGCGGCAGGACTATACAATGAGCAGTTCTTC
CDR3 protein: CASSVAAGLYNEQFF

clone size: once
D gene: NA
J gene: TRBJ2-1
V gene: TRBV5-1
CDR3 DNA: TGCGCCAGCAGCTTGAACACCAATGAGCAGTTCTTC
CDR3 protein: CASSLNTNEQFF

clone size: NA
D gene: NA
J gene: TRBJ2-7
V gene: TRBV5-1
CDR3 DNA: TGCGCCAGCAGCTGGGCTTCCGAGCAGTACTTC
CDR3 protein: CASSWASEQYF

clone size: NA
D gene: NA
J gene: TRBJ1-1
V gene: TRBV6-2/TRBV6-3
CDR3 DNA: TGTGCCAGCAGCCACGAGGAGAACACTGAAGCTTTCTTT
CDR3 protein: CASSHEENTEAFF

clone size: NA
D gene: NA
J gene: TRBJ1-4
V gene: TRBV10-1
CDR3 DNA: TGCGCCAGCAGTCCGCAACAATGGAGTGAAAAACTGTTTTTT
CDR3 protein: CASSPQQWSEKLFF

clone size: few
D gene: NA
J gene: TRBJ2-7
V gene: TRBV6-2/TRBV6-3
CDR3 DNA: TGTGCCAGCAGTTCGTTCCGGGATCAGTACGAGCAGTACTTC
CDR3 protein: CASSSFRDQYEQYF

clone size: NA
D gene: TRBD1
J gene: TRBJ1-2
V gene: TRBV7-9
CDR3 DNA: TGTGCCAGCAGCCTAACCGGGACAGGGGGTGGCTACACCTTC
CDR3 protein: CASSLTGTGGGYTF

clone size: NA
D gene: NA
J gene: TRBJ2-5
V gene: TRBV5-6
CDR3 DNA: TGTGCCAGCAGCCCGGCGACGGGGGAGACCCAGTACTTC
CDR3 protein: CASSPATGETQYF

clone size: NA
D gene: TRBD1
J gene: TRBJ2-2
V gene: TRBV7-8
CDR3 DNA: TGTGCCAGCAGCGCGAGACAGGGGGCAAACGGGGAGCTGTTTTTT
CDR3 protein: CASSARQGANGELFF

clone size: NA
D gene: TRBD1
J gene: TRBJ1-2
V gene: TRBV27
CDR3 DNA: TGTGCCAGCAGTTTATCTCGGGACAGGAACTTCTATGGCTACACCTTC
CDR3 protein: CASSLSRDRNFYGYTF

clone size: NA
D gene: NA
J gene: TRBJ1-4
V gene: TRBV12-3/TRBV12-4
CDR3 DNA: TGTGCCAGCACCCCCAGGGGCAGGGGAAAACTGTTTTTT
CDR3 protein: CASTPRGRGKLFF

clone size: NA
D gene: TRBD2
J gene: TRBJ2-7
V gene: TRBV2
CDR3 DNA: TGTGCCAGCAGCGTTAGCGGGATTAGCTCCTACGAGCAGTACTTC
CDR3 protein: CASSVSGISSYEQYF

clone size: few
D gene: TRBD1
J gene: TRBJ1-5
V gene: TRBV28
CDR3 DNA: TGTGCCAGCAAAACCGACAGGGTCAACCAGCCCCAGCATTTT
CDR3 protein: CASKTDRVNQPQHF

clone size: NA
D gene: NA
J gene: TRBJ2-7
V gene: TRBV2
CDR3 DNA: TGTGCCAGCAGTGGACAGATCGGCTACGAGCAGTACTTC
CDR3 protein: CASSGQIGYEQYF

clone size: NA
D gene: NA
J gene: TRBJ2-7
V gene: TRBV6-6
CDR3 DNA: TGTGCCAGCAGTGGTACGGACAGAGAGTACTTC
CDR3 protein: CASSGTDREYF

clone size: NA
D gene: TRBD1
J gene: TRBJ2-5
V gene: TRBV10-3
CDR3 DNA: TGTGCCATCAGCCTTACGGGACAGGGGTCCTTTGAGACCCAGTACTTC
CDR3 protein: CAISLTGQGSFETQYF

clone size: NA
D gene: NA
J gene: TRBJ2-2
V gene: TRBV7-9
CDR3 DNA: TGTGCCAGCAGCTTAGCGCGGTCGCGTTCGTCCGGGGAGCTGTTTTTT
CDR3 protein: CASSLARSRSSGELFF

clone size: NA
D gene: TRBD1
J gene: TRBJ1-1
V gene: TRBV4-1
CDR3 DNA: TGCGCCAGCAGCCGCATGGGACAGGGCGCTGAAGCTTTCTTT
CDR3 protein: CASSRMGQGAEAFF

clone size: NA
D gene: TRBD1
J gene: TRBJ1-5
V gene: TRBV19
CDR3 DNA: TGTGCCAGTAGTCCCCGACAGGGGGCGGATCAGCCCCAGCATTTT
CDR3 protein: CASSPRQGADQPQHF

clone size: once
D gene: TRBD1
J gene: TRBJ2-1
V gene: TRBV10-3
CDR3 DNA: TGTGCCATCACCGGGGACAGGGGATACAATGAGCAGTTCTTC
CDR3 protein: CAITGDRGYNEQFF

clone size: NA
D gene: TRBD1
J gene: TRBJ2-7
V gene: TRBV6-5
CDR3 DNA: TGTGCCAGCGAGGGACAGGGCACCAACGAGCAGTACTTC
CDR3 protein: CASEGQGTNEQYF

clone size: NA
D gene: TRBD2
J gene: TRBJ2-3
V gene: TRBV5-6
CDR3 DNA: TGTGCCAGCAGCCTGGGACTAGCGGCCAACACAGATACGCAGTATTTT
CDR3 protein: CASSLGLAANTDTQYF

clone size: NA
D gene: NA
J gene: TRBJ1-2
V gene: TRBV21-1
CDR3 DNA: TGTGCCAGCAGCAAGCCGACAGGGAATCGCTATGGCTACACCTTC
CDR3 protein: CASSKPTGNRYGYTF

clone size: NA
D gene: NA
J gene: TRBJ1-2
V gene: TRBV24-1
CDR3 DNA: TGTGCCACCAGTGGCGGCGAAAACTATGGCTACACCTTC
CDR3 protein: CATSGGENYGYTF

clone size: NA
D gene: NA
J gene: TRBJ2-1
V gene: TRBV6-6
CDR3 DNA: TGTGCCAGCAGTAGTACCTACGGTAGCTCCTACAATGAGCAGTTCTTC
CDR3 protein: CASSSTYGSSYNEQFF

clone size: once
D gene: NA
J gene: TRBJ1-5
V gene: TRBV7-8
CDR3 DNA: TGTGCCAGCAGCTTAGCGAGGTGGCGGAATCAGCCCCAGCATTTT
CDR3 protein: CASSLARWRNQPQHF

clone size: NA
D gene: NA
J gene: TRBJ2-1
V gene: TRBV28
CDR3 DNA: TGTGCCAGCAGTTTACGCGATCTCGGTGAGCAGTTCTTC
CDR3 protein: CASSLRDLGEQFF

clone size: NA
D gene: TRBD2
J gene: TRBJ2-1
V gene: TRBV9
CDR3 DNA: TGTGCCAGCAGCCAAGGGACTAGCGGGGTAGGTGAGCAGTTCTTC
CDR3 protein: CASSQGTSGVGEQFF

clone size: once
D gene: TRBD2
J gene: TRBJ2-7
V gene: TRBV11-2
CDR3 DNA: TGTGCCAGCAGCTTAGATCCCCGGGACTATGAGCAGTACTTC
CDR3 protein: CASSLDPRDYEQYF